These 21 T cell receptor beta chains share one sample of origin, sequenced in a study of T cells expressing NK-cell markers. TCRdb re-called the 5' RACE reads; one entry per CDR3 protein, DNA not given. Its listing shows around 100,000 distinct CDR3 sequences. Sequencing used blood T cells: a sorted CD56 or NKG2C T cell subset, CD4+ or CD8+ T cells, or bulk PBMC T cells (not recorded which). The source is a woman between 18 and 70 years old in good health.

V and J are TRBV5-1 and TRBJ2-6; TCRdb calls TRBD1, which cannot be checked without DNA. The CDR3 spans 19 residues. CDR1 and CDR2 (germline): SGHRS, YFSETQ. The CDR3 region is CASSPSWAGMTSGANVLTF.

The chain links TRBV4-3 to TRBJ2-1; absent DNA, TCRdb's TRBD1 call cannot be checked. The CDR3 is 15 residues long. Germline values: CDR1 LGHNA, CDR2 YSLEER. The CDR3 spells CASRNRDRGGNEQFF.

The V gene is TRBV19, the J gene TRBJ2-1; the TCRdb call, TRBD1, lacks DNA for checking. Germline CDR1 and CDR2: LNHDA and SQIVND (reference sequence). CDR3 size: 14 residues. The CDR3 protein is CASSGAAPYNEQFF.

This CDR3 reads CASSQGLGVYETQYF. The genes are TRBV14 and TRBJ2-5; the D gene TCRdb calls, TRBD1, cannot be checked with no DNA. The CDR3 totals 15 residues. Germline V CDR1 and CDR2: SGHDN, FVKESK.

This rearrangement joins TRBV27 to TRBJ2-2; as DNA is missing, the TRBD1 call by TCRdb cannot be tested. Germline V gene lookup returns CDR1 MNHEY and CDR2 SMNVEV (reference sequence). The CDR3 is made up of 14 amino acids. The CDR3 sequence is CASSPGQNTGEQFF.

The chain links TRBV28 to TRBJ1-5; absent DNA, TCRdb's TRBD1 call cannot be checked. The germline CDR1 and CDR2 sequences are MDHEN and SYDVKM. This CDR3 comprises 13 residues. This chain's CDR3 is CASIPGPGQPQHF.

The CDR3 loop is CASRTGTSSPYEQFF. The genes are TRBV5-1 and TRBJ2-1; TCRdb picks TRBD2, but there is no DNA to check that call. The germline gives CDR1 SGHRS, CDR2 YFSETQ. The CDR3 covers 15 residues.

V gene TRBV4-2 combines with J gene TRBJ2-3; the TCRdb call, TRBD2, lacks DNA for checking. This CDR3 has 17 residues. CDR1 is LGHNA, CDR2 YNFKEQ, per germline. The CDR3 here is CASSQLVAGPGTDTQYF.

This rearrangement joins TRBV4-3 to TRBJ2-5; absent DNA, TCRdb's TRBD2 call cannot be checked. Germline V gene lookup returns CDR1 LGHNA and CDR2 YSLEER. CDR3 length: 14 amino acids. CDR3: CASSPRLALETQYF.

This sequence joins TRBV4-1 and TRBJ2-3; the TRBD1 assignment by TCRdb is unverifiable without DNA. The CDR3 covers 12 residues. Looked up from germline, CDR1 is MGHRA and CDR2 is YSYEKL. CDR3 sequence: CASSQGGDTQYF.

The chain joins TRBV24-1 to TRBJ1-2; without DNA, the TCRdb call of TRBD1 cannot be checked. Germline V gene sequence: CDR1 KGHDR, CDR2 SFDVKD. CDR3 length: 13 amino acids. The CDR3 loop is CATWGAYNYGYTF.

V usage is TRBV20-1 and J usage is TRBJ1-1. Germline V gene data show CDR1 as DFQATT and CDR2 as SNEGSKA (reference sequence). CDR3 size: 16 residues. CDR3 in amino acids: CSARENWQVTNTEAFF.

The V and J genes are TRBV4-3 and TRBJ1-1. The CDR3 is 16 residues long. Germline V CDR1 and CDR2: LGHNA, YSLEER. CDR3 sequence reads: CASSQEVRGGDTEAFF.

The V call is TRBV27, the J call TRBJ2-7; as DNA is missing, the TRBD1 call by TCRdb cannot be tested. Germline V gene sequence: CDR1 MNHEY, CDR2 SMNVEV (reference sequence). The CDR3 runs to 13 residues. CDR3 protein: CAVSDGQAYEQYF.

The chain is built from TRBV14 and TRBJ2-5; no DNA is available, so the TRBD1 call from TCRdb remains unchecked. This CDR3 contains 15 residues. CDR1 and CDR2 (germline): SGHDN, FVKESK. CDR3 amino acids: CASSQQRQGWETQYF.

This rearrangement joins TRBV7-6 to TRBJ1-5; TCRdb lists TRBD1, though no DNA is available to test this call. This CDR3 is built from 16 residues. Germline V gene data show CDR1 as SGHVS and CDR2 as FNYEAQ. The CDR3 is CASSLVPGERNQPQHF.

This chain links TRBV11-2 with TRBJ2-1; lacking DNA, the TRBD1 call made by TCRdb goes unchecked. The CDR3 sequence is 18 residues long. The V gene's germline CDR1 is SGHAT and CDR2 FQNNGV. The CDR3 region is CASSSPIGGVSSYNEQFF.

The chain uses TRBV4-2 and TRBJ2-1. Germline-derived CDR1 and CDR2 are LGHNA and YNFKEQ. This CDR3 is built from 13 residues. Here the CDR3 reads CASSQALSYEQFF.

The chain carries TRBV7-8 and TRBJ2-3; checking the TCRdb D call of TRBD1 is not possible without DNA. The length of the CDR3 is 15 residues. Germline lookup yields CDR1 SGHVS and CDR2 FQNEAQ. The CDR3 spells CASSQGRGETDTQYF.

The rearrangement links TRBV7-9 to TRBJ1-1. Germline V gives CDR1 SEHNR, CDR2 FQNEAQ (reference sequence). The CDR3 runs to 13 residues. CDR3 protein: CASSPRPAPGASF.

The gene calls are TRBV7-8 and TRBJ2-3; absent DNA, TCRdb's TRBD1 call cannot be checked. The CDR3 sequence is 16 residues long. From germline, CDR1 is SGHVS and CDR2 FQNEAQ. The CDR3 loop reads CASSLDLLDNTDTQYF.